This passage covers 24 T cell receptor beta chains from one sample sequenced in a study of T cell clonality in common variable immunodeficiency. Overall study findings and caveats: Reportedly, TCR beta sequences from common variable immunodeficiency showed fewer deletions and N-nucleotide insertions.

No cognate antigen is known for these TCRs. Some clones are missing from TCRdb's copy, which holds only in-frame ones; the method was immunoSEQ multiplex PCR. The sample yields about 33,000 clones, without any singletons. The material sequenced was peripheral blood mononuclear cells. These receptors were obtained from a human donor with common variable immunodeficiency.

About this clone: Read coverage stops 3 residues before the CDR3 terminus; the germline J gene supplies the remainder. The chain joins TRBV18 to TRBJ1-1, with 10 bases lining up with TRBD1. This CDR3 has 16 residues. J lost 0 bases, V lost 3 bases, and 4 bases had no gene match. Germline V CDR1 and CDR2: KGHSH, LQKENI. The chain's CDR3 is CASSPRDRGMNTEAFF. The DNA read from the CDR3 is TGTGCCAGCTCACCGCGGGACAGGGGAATGAACACTGAA.

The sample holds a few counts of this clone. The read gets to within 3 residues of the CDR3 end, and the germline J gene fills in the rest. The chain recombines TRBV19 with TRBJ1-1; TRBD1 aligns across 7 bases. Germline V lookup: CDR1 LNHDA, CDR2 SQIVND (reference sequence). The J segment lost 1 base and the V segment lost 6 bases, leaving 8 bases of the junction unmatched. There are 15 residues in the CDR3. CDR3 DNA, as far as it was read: TGTGCCAGTAGAGGGGGCGCGGTCCGGAACACTGAA. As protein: CASRGGAVRNTE. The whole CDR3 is CASRGGAVRNTEAFF.

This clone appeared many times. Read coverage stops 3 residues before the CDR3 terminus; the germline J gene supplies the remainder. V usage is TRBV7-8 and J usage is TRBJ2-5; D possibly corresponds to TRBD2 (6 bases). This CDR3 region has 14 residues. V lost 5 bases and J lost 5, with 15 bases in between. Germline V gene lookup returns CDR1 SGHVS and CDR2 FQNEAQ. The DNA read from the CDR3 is TGTGCCAGCAGCCCCAGTCCCCGGGGGGAGACC. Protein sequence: CASSPSPRGET. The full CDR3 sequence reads CASSPSPRGETQYF. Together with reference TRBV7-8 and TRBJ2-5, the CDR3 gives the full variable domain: GAGVSQSPRYKVAKRGQDVALRCDPISGHVSLFWYQQALGQGPEFLTYFQNEAQLDKSGLPSDRFFAERPEGSVSTLKIQRTQQEDSAVYLCASSPSPRGETQYFGPGTRLLVL.

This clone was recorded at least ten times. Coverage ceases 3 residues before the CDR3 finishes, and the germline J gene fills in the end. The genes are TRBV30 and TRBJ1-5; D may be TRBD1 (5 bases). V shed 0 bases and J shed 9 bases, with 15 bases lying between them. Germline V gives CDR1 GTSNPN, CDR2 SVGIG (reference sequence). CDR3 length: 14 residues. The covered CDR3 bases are TGTGCCTGGAGTGTTGGAGGGGCGCTGGGGCCC. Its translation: CAWSVGGALGP. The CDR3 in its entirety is CAWSVGGALGPQHF.

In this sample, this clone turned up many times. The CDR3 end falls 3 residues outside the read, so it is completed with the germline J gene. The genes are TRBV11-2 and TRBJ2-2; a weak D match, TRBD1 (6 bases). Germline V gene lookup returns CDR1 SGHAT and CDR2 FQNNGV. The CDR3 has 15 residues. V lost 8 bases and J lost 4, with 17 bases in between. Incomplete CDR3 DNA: TGTGCCAGCGGACCGAACAGGGCGGGCACCGGGGAG. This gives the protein CASGPNRAGTGE. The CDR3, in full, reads CASGPNRAGTGELFF.

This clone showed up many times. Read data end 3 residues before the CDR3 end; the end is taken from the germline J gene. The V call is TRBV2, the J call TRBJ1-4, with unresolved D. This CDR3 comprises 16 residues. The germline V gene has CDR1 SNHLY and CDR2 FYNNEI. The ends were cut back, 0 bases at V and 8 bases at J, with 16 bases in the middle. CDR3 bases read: TGTGCCAGCAGTGAAGCTCCCGGGTCTTCCTCGGAAAAA. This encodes CASSEAPGSSSEK. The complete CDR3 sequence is CASSEAPGSSSEKLFF. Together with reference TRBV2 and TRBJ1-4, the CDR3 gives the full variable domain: EPEVTQTPSHQVTQMGQEVILRCVPISNHLYFYWYRQILGQKVEFLVSFYNNEISEKSEIFDDQFSVERPDGSNFTLKIRSTKLEDSAMYFCASSEAPGSSSEKLFFGSGTQLSVL.

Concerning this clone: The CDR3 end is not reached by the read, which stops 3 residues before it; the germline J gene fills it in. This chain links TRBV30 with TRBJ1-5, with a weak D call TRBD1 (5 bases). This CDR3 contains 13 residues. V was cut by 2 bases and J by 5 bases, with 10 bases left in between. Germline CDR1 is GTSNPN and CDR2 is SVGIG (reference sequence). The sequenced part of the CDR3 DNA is TGTGCCTGGAGTACGCGGGGCGATCAGCCC. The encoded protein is CAWSTRGDQP. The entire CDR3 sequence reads CAWSTRGDQPQHF.

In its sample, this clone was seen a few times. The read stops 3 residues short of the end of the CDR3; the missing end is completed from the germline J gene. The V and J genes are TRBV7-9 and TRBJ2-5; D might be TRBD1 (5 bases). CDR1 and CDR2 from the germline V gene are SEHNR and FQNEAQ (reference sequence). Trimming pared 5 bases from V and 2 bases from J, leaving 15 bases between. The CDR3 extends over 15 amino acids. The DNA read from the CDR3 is TGTGCCAGCAGCCCTGGTGCAGGGCTACAAGAGACC. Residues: CASSPGAGLQET. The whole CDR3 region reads CASSPGAGLQETQYF.

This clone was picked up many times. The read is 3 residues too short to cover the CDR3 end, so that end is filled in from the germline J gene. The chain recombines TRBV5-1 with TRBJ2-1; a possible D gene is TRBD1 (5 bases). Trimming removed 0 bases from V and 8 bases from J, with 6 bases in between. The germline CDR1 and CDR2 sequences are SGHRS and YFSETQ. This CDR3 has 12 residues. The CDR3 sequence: CASSLVGDEQFF. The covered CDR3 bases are TGCGCCAGCAGCTTGGTAGGGGATGAG.

This CDR3 reads CASSIVGILKGYGYTF. Incomplete CDR3 DNA: TGTGCCAGTAGTATAGTCGGCATTCTCAAGGGCTATGGC. V and J are TRBV19 and TRBJ1-2; D remains ambiguous. The missing CDR3 end, 3 residues past where the read stops, is filled in from the germline J gene. Germline CDR1 is LNHDA and CDR2 is SQIVND (reference sequence). Trimming shortened V by 1 base and J by 4 bases, and 16 bases separated the two germline ends. The CDR3 is made up of 16 amino acids.

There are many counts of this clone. The sequenced CDR3 bases are TGCGCCAGCAGCCCTGACAGGGGGTACGAG. Translated, it gives CASSPDRGYE. The full CDR3 reads CASSPDRGYEQYF. The chain links TRBV5-1 to TRBJ2-7; 9 positions match TRBD1. The sequence runs out 3 residues before the end of the CDR3; the remainder is reconstructed from the germline J gene. Germline-derived CDR1 and CDR2 are SGHRS and YFSETQ. Trimming at V came to 4 bases and at J to 4 bases, leaving 3 bases not matched to a gene. The CDR3 consists of 13 residues.

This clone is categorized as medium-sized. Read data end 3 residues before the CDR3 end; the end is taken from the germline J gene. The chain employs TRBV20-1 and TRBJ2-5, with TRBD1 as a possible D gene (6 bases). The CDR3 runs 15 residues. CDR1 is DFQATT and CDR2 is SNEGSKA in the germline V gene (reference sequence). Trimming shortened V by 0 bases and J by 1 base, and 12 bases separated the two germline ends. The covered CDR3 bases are TGCAGTGCTAGAGATGTTGGACAGTTCCAAGAGACC. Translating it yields CSARDVGQFQET. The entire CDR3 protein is CSARDVGQFQETQYF.

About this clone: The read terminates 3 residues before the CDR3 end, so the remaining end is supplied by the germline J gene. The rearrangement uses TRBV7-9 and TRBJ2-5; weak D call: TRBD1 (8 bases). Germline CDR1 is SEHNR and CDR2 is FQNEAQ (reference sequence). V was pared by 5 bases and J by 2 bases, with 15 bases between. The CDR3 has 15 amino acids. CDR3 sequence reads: CASSVTQGGQETQYF. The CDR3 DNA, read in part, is TGTGCCAGCAGCGTAACACAGGGGGGGCAAGAGACC.

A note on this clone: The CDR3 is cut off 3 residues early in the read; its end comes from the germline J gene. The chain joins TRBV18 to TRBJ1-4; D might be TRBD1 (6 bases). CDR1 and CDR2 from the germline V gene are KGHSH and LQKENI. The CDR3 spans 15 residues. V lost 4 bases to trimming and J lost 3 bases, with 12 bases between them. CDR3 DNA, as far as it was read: TGTGCCAGCTCACAATTAGCAGGGGCTAATGAAAAA. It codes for CASSQLAGANEK. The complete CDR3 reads CASSQLAGANEKLFF. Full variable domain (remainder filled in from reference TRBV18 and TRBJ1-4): NAGVMQNPRHLVRRRGQEARLRCSPMKGHSHVYWYRQLPEEGLKFMVYLQKENIIDESGMPKERFSAEFPKEGPSILRIQQVVRGDSAAYFCASSQLAGANEKLFFGSGTQLSVL.

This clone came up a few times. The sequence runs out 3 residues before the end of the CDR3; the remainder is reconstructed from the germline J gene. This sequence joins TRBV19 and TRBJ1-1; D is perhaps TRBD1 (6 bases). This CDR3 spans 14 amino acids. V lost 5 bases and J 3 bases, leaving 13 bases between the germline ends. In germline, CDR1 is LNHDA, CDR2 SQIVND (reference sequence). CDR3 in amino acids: CASSPQGRHTEAFF. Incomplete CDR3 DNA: TGTGCCAGTAGTCCACAGGGCCGGCACACTGAA. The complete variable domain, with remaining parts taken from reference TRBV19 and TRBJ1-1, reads DGGITQSPKYLFRKEGQNVTLSCEQNLNHDAMYWYRQDPGQGLRLIYYSQIVNDFQKGDIAEGYSVSREKKESFPLTVTSAQKNPTAFYLCASSPQGRHTEAFFGQGTRLTVV.

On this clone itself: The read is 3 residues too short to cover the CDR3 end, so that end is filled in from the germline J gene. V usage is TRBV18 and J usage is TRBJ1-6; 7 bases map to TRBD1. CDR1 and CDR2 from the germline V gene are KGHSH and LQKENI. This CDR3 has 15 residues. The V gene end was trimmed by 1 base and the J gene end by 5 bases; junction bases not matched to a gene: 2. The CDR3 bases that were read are TGTGCCAGCTCACCACGGGACAGCAATAATTCACCC. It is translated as CASSPRDSNNSP. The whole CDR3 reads CASSPRDSNNSPLHF.

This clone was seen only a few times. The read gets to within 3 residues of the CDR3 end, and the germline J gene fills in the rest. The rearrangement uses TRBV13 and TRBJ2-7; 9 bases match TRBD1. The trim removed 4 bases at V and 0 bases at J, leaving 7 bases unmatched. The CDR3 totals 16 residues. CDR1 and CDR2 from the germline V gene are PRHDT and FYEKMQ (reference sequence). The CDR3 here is CASSSAQGASSYEQYF. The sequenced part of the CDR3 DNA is TGTGCCAGCAGCTCCGCACAGGGGGCGAGCTCCTACGAG.

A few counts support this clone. The chain's CDR3 is CSATTGIRSGYTF. Partial CDR3 DNA: TGCAGCGCAACCACAGGGATCCGATCAGGC. This chain links TRBV29-1 with TRBJ1-2; a weak D match, TRBD1 (6 bases). The CDR3 end lies 3 residues beyond the end of the read and is filled in from the germline J gene. This CDR3 has 13 amino acids. Germline V lookup: CDR1 SQVTM, CDR2 ANQGSEA.

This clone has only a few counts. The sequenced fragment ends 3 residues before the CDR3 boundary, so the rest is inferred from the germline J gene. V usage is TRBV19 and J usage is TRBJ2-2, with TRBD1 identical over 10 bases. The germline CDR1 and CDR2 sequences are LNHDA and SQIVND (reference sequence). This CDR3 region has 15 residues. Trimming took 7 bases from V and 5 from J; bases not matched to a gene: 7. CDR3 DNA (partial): TGTGCCAGTAACTTACCGGGACAGGGGACCGGGGAG. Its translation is CASNLPGQGTGE. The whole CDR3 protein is CASNLPGQGTGELFF.

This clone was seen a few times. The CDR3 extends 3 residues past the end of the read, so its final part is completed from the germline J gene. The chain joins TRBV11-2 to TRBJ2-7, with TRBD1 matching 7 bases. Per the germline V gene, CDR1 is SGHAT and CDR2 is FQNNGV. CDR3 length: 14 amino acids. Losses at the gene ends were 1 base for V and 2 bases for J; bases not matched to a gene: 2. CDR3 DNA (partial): TGTGCCAGCAGCTTAGGAGGACAGGCCTACGAG. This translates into CASSLGGQAYE. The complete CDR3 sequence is CASSLGGQAYEQYF.

CDR3 loop: CAWGRGGGQPQHF. The DNA read from the CDR3 is TGTGCCTGGGGTCGTGGGGGCGGGCAGCCC. This chain links TRBV30 with TRBJ1-5; D is perhaps TRBD1 (6 bases). The read comes to an end 3 residues before the CDR3 does, leaving the germline J gene to fill in the end. The CDR3 is 13 residues long. Germline CDR1 reads GTSNPN; CDR2 reads SVGIG (reference sequence). V dropped 5 bases and J dropped 7 bases, with 15 bases sitting between them.

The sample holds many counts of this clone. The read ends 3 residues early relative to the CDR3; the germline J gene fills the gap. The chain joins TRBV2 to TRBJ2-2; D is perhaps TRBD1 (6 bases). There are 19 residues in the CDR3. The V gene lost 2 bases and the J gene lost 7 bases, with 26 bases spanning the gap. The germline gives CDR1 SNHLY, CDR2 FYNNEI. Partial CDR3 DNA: TGTGCCAGCAGTGAAATCCCCGAACCCGCAGGTTCGACAGGCGGGGAG. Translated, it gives CASSEIPEPAGSTGGE. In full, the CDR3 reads CASSEIPEPAGSTGGELFF.

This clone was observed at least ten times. The CDR3 sequence is CSVSPRGPEETQYF. Incomplete CDR3 DNA: TGCAGCGTCTCTCCGCGGGGGCCGGAAGAGACC. The chain joins TRBV29-1 to TRBJ2-5; maybe TRBD2 (7 bases). The read ends 3 residues before the CDR3 terminus; that terminus is restored from the germline J gene. Trimming removed 6 bases at V and 3 bases at J, with 17 bases between. This CDR3 has 14 amino acids. CDR1 and CDR2 from the germline V gene are SQVTM and ANQGSEA.

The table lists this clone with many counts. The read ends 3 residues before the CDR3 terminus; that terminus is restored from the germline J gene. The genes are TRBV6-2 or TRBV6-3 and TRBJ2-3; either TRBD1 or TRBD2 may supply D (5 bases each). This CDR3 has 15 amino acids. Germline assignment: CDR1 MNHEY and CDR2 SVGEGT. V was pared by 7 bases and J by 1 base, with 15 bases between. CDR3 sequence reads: CASTPEGRGTDTQYF. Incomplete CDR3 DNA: TGTGCCAGCACCCCCGAGGGCAGGGGCACAGATACG.